Listed below are T cell receptor beta chains from one sample, sequenced in a study of identifying expanded T cells in peripheral blood. Sequenced by immunoSEQ multiplex PCR; TCRdb stores in-frame clones only, minus some. The table shows 70,000 or so clones, with about 90% occurring only once. What was sequenced was blood. The receptor set was obtained from a person aged 18-70 years in good health. CDR3s include the opening cysteine and the closing phenylalanine or tryptophan. D genes are given only for firm matches. Clone size is stated in some rows and not others, as once, few, many or a class when expanded.

>TRBV28|NA|NA|TRBJ1-5|16
TGTGCCAGCAGTTTACCCGGGGGGCAGGGACTCAAACCCCAGCATTTT
CASSLPGGQGLKPQHF
>TRBV11-2|TRBD1|NA|TRBJ2-7|15
TGTGCCAGCAGCTTACTGGGACAGGGCCTATATGAGCAGTACTTC
CASSLLGQGLYEQYF
>TRBV7-6|TRBD1|NA|TRBJ2-2|17
TGTGCCAGCAGCTCCACGGGGGACAGGGGGAGCACCGGGGAGCTGTTTTTT
CASSSTGDRGSTGELFF
>TRBV4-3|NA|once|TRBJ2-6|18
TGCGCCAGCAGCCAAGGGAGTAAAGGGAACTCTGGGGCCAACGTCCTGACTTTC
CASSQGSKGNSGANVLTF
>TRBV15|TRBD1|NA|TRBJ2-7|17
TGTGCCACCAGCAGAGCCCCCGGGACAGGGCCATTCTACGAGCAGTACTTC
CATSRAPGTGPFYEQYF
>TRBV27|NA|NA|TRBJ2-2|16
TGTGCCAGCACGATGAGTTGGGGGGGCAACACCGGGGAGCTGTTTTTT
CASTMSWGGNTGELFF
>TRBV2|NA|NA|TRBJ2-7|13
TGTGCCAGTGTGCAGGGCACCACCTACGAGCAGTACTTC
CASVQGTTYEQYF
>TRBV19|NA|NA|TRBJ2-7|15
TGTGCCAGTAGTATAGAAGAGGGGCCGGACTACGAGCAGTACTTC
CASSIEEGPDYEQYF
>TRBV7-7|NA|NA|TRBJ1-1|16
TGTGCTAGCAGCCCCTTGGGTGTACATTTATTCACTGAAGCTTTCTTT
CASSPLGVHLFTEAFF
>TRBV30|NA|NA|TRBJ2-6|13
TGTGCCTGGAGTTCCTCTGGGGCCAACGTCCTGACTTTC
CAWSSSGANVLTF
>TRBV30|TRBD1|NA|TRBJ1-4|14
TGTGCCTGGAGTCAAACAGGGGCCCTTGGGAAACTGTTTTTT
CAWSQTGALGKLFF
>TRBV6-5|NA|NA|TRBJ2-3|15
TGTGCCAGCAGTTACTCGGAGGGAAACACAGATACGCAGTATTTT
CASSYSEGNTDTQYF
>TRBV7-2|NA|NA|TRBJ2-3|16
TGTGCCAGCAGCCGAGTTTTGGGTTGGGTCGCAGATACGCAGTATTTT
CASSRVLGWVADTQYF
>TRBV21-1|NA|NA|TRBJ2-1|16
TGTGCCAGCAGTTCCAGGCTGGACTTTACGGCCAATGAGCAGTTCTTC
CASSSRLDFTANEQFF
>TRBV7-9|NA|NA|TRBJ1-4|14
TGTGCCAGCAGCCTCAGGGAAGCTAATGAAAAACTGTTTTTT
CASSLREANEKLFF
>TRBV9|NA|NA|TRBJ2-1|13
TGTGCCAGCAGCGTAGGTCAGTACAATGAGCAGTTCTTC
CASSVGQYNEQFF
>TRBV30|NA|NA|TRBJ1-2|16
TGTGCCTGGGGAGAGGGTGAGGGCGGGTCTAACTATGGCTACACCTTC
CAWGEGEGGSNYGYTF
>TRBV6-4|TRBD2|few|TRBJ2-3|15
TGTGCCAGCAGTGATGGCGGGAGCGAGACAGATACGCAGTATTTT
CASSDGGSETDTQYF
>TRBV14|NA|NA|TRBJ1-2|14
TGTGCCAGCAGCCCCTCGGGAGGTAACTATGGCTACACCTTC
CASSPSGGNYGYTF
>TRBV10-3|TRBD2|few|TRBJ2-1|16
TGTGCCATCAGTGAGTCGTTAGGGACTAGCGGGACGGAGCAGTTCTTC
CAISESLGTSGTEQFF
>TRBV11-2|NA|NA|TRBJ2-7|11
TGTGCCAGCAGCTTCCTACGCGAGCAGTACTTC
CASSFLREQYF
>TRBV5-1|NA|NA|TRBJ2-2|16
TGCGCCAGCACAGCTAGGCAGGTCACGAACACCGGGGAGCTGTTTTTT
CASTARQVTNTGELFF
>TRBV5-1|NA|NA|TRBJ1-2|16
TGCGCCAGCAGCTGGGAACACCGGGACCGGGAAGGTGGCTACACCTTC
CASSWEHRDREGGYTF
>TRBV28|NA|NA|TRBJ2-1|15
TGTGCCAGCAGGGGACCCCCCGACACATGGAATGAGCAGTTCTTC
CASRGPPDTWNEQFF
>TRBV27|TRBD1|NA|TRBJ2-7|12
TGTGCCAGCAGCGGGACAGACTACGAGCAGTACTTC
CASSGTDYEQYF
>TRBV7-9|NA|NA|TRBJ2-7|13
TGTGCCAGCAGCGGGGGAACCACCTACGAGCAGTACTTC
CASSGGTTYEQYF
>TRBV7-6|NA|NA|TRBJ2-2|13
TGTGCCAGCAGCTTATATGACACCGGGGAGCTGTTTTTT
CASSLYDTGELFF
>TRBV6-5|NA|NA|TRBJ1-2|15
TGTGCCAGCAGTCCTCGATGGGGGGCTAACTATGGCTACACCTTC
CASSPRWGANYGYTF
>TRBV10-1|TRBD1|once|TRBJ2-1|14
TGCGCCAGCAGTGAGCAGGGGGCGGTGAATGAGCAGTTCTTC
CASSEQGAVNEQFF
>TRBV2|TRBD1|NA|TRBJ1-2|12
TGTGCCAGCACTAGGACAGGAAATGGCTACACCTTC
CASTRTGNGYTF
>TRBV10-3|NA|NA|TRBJ1-5|13
TGTGCCATCACCCCAGGGGTTAATCAGCCCCAGCATTTT
CAITPGVNQPQHF
>TRBV14|NA|few|TRBJ1-2|13
TGTGCCAGCAGCCTCGATGGAACGTATGGCTACACCTTC
CASSLDGTYGYTF
>TRBV10-3|TRBD2|NA|TRBJ2-1|15
TGTGCCATCAAGGTGGTAGCGGGGGGGTGGGATGAGCAGTTCTTC
CAIKVVAGGWDEQFF
>TRBV28|NA|NA|TRBJ2-2|14
TGTGCCAGCAGTTTACCTCAGGGGTCCGGGGAGCTGTTTTTT
CASSLPQGSGELFF
>TRBV9|TRBD1|NA|TRBJ2-7|16
TGTGCCAGCAGCGTAGGTCAAGGGACAGGGGGCTACGAGCAGTACTTC
CASSVGQGTGGYEQYF
>TRBV2|NA|medium-sized|TRBJ1-6|17
TGTGCCAGCAGTGACGGGGACTCGGGCTCCTATAATTCACCCCTCCACTTT
CASSDGDSGSYNSPLHF
>TRBV6-5|TRBD2|NA|TRBJ2-7|15
TGTGCCAGCACCAGTAGCGGGGTGGGGTGGTACGAGCAGTACTTC
CASTSSGVGWYEQYF
>TRBV19|TRBD1|NA|TRBJ1-1|13
TGTGCCAGTACCAGGGGACAGTTGGAGGGAGCTTTCTTT
CASTRGQLEGAFF
>TRBV4-1|NA|once|TRBJ2-2|17
TGCGCCAGCAGCCAATTAACTAGACCTCCGAACACCGGGGAGCTGTTTTTT
CASSQLTRPPNTGELFF
>TRBV7-9|NA|NA|TRBJ2-5|14
TGTGCCAGCAGCTTAGTACAACAAGTGGAGACCCAGTACTTC
CASSLVQQVETQYF
>TRBV19|NA|NA|TRBJ1-4|13
TGTGCCAGTTTCGGACAGACCCATGAAAAACTGTTTTTT
CASFGQTHEKLFF
>TRBV28|NA|NA|TRBJ2-3|14
TGTGCCAGCATGCGCAGGGTCCTCACAGATACGCAGTATTTT
CASMRRVLTDTQYF
>TRBV10-3|NA|NA|TRBJ1-1|14
TGTGCCATCAGTGAGAGGGGAAGAGGCACTGAAGCTTTCTTT
CAISERGRGTEAFF
>TRBV10-3|NA|NA|TRBJ1-2|15
TGTGCCCATCATCTCCGGGAGATAGCGAACTATGGCTACACCTTC
CAHHLREIANYGYTF
>TRBV7-2|NA|NA|TRBJ2-7|13
TGTGCCAGCAGCTTATACAGGGATTACGAGCAGTACTTC
CASSLYRDYEQYF
>TRBV6-1|NA|NA|TRBJ1-2|12
TGTGCCAGCAATAAAGGTTCCTTTGGCTACACCTTC
CASNKGSFGYTF
>TRBV28|NA|NA|TRBJ2-7|14
TGTGCCAGCAGTTTGAGGGGAAGCAGGAACGAGCAGTACTTC
CASSLRGSRNEQYF
>TRBV25-1|NA|NA|TRBJ2-5|14
TGTGCCAGCAGTCCAGGTCATTGGCAAGAGACCCAGTACTTC
CASSPGHWQETQYF
>TRBV5-3|TRBD2|NA|TRBJ2-7|15
TGTGCCAGAGCTTTACTAGCGTACAACTCCTACGAGCAGTACTTC
CARALLAYNSYEQYF
>TRBV7-2|NA|few|TRBJ1-4|13
TGTGCCAGCAGCTTAGTCTTTAATGAAAAACTGTTTTTT
CASSLVFNEKLFF